The present TCR beta chain was sequenced within a study of CD8 T cells in ankylosing spondylitis. Findings of the study overall: Before this, some motif variants had been reported in reactive arthritis synovial fluid and blood. Disease-associated clones were CD8+ and fairly uncommon in peripheral blood. Reportedly, matched ankylosing spondylitis synovial fluid was significantly enriched for disease-linked clones. For ankylosing spondylitis blood, a TCR beta motif of about eight highly homologous variants appeared characteristic.

Quantitative molecular-barcoded 5'-RACE generated the TCR beta libraries. Each CDR3 protein is one row after TCRdb ran MiXCR on the 5' RACE reads. The top ten clones hold approximately 3.5% of a sample with more than 500,000 distinct CDR3 sequences, less than 6% of them seen once. This clonotype has a count of ten or more. Its antigen is currently unknown. This TCR came from a male donor with ankylosing spondylitis. The specimen sequenced was blood, either unsorted or a sorted T cell fraction (not recorded which).

The CDR3 spells CASSHRRANVLTF. Here the CDR3 DNA reads TGTGCCAGCAGCCACAGGAGGGCCAACGTCCTGACTTTC. This chain connects TRBV7-9 to TRBJ2-6; a weak D match, TRBD1 (5 bases). V lost 5 bases, J lost 5 bases, and 7 bases lay in between. The CDR3 sequence is 13 residues long. From germline, CDR1 is SEHNR and CDR2 FQNEAQ (reference sequence).